A single sample gave rise to the 3 T cell receptor beta chains below, sequenced in a study of regulatory T cells in long-lasting Graves disease. The authors built TCR beta libraries using iRepertoire HTBI primers and Arm-PCR of CDR3 regions. TCRdb itself ran the multiplex PCR reads through MiXCR, one entry per CDR3 protein. The table has hundreds of thousands of distinct CDR3 sequences, around 30% seen once. Time point denoted: persistent/refractory GD, antithyroid drugs over 5 years with positive TRAb. PBMC RNA served as the TCR library source. This specimen consisted of peripheral blood mononuclear cells (PBMCs), obtained when the disease was refractory, from a patient treated with antithyroid drugs. Every receptor here comes from a female donor with Graves disease.

This clonotype was counted ten times or more. This chain connects TRBV20-1 to TRBJ1-5; D may be TRBD1 (6 bases). Trimming removed 5 bases at V and 2 bases at J, with 16 bases between. The CDR3 sequence is 15 residues long. In germline, CDR1 is DFQATT, CDR2 SNEGSKA (reference sequence). This CDR3 reads CSAASSKGGNQPQHF. CDR3 in DNA: TGCAGTGCTGCCAGCTCCAAGGGGGGCAATCAGCCCCAGCATTTT.

The chain carries TRBV29-1 and TRBJ1-5, with D tentatively TRBD1 (5 bases). The CDR3 covers 13 residues. CDR1 and CDR2 from the germline V gene are SQVTM and ANQGSEA. Trimming removed 7 bases at V and 4 bases at J, with 14 bases between. The CDR3 reads CSARLGGNQPQHF. DNA for the CDR3: TGCAGCGCCCGACTTGGGGGGAATCAGCCCCAGCATTTT.

This clonotype was observed a handful of times. V and J are TRBV7-2 and TRBJ2-5; TRBD1 matches 7 bases. Germline CDR1 SGHTA, CDR2 FQGNSA. With V trimmed by 3 bases and J by 7 bases, 17 bases remained unmatched. The CDR3 is made up of 17 amino acids. CDR3 in amino acids: CASSFLPLGDRVSTQYF. Written as DNA, the CDR3 is TGTGCCAGCAGCTTCCTTCCCCTAGGTGACAGGGTGTCGACCCAGTACTTC.